These T cell receptor beta chains were read from a single sample in a study of Ad26.COV2.S vaccination and SARS-CoV-2 variants. TCRdb keeps only in-frame clones here, not all; method: immunoSEQ multiplex PCR. Of about 250,000 clones in the sample, around 87% are singletons; the top ten hold around 3.5%. Material: peripheral blood, obtained in a trial of Ad26.COV2.S vaccine versus placebo. Receptors were obtained from a person aged 18-60 years who received the Ad26.COV2.S COVID-19 vaccine or a placebo. The CDR3 runs from the conserved cysteine through the conserved F or W.

>TRBJ2-3|TRBV5-4
CASSLRGLAADTQYF
>TRBJ2-1|TRBV19
CASSSRGAGNEQFF
>TRBJ1-1|TRBV4-3
CASSQAYGANTEAFF
>TRBJ1-5|TRBV19
CASSIDQPGNQPQHF
>TRBJ2-7|TRBV3-1/TRBV3-2
CASSRTSAYEQYF
>TRBJ1-2|TRBV5-8
CASSFSNRGHGYTF
>TRBJ1-5|TRBV6-1
CASSEALSNQPQHF
>TRBJ1-2|TRBV30
CAWKVGNYGYTF
>TRBJ2-5|TRBV11-2
CASSLSIRQETQYF
>TRBJ1-2|TRBV6-5
CASRETGKSYGYTF
>TRBJ1-5|TRBV27
CASSSQGEGHQPQHF
>TRBJ2-5|TRBV5-1
CASSWRGDRYQETQYF
>TRBJ1-2|TRBV2
CASSETRQGGYGYTF
>TRBJ2-5|TRBV20-1
CSASLRGALETQYF
>TRBJ1-2|TRBV9
CASSVASGRNRPNGGYTF
>TRBJ1-3|TRBV10-3
CAISEGTYSGNTIYF
>TRBJ2-1|TRBV5-1
CASSPRGAANEQFF
>TRBJ2-7|TRBV6-5
CASSYTSGGSYEQYF
>TRBJ2-7|TRBV5-6
CASSTGQRYEQYF
>TRBJ1-5|TRBV10-3
CAIRGTGTYQPQHF
>TRBJ2-1|TRBV4-1
CASSQGILAGGQVGQFF
>TRBJ1-6|TRBV9
CASSVAGELNSPLHF
>TRBJ2-1|TRBV5-4
CASSEAGFFYNEQFF
>TRBJ2-7|TRBV7-2
CASSLKGLAGTSSSYEQYF